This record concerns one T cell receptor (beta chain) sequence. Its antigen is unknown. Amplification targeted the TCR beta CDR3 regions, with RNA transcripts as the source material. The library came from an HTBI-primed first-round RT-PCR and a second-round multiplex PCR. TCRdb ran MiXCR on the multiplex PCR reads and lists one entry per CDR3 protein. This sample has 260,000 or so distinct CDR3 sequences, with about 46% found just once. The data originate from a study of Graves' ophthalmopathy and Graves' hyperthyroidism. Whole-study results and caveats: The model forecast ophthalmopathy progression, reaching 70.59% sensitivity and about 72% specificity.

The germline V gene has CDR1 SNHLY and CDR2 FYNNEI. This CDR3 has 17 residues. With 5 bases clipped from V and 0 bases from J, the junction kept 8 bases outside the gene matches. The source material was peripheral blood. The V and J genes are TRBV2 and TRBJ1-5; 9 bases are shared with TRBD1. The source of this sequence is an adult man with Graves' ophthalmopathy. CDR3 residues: CASSKDRGRYSNQPQHF. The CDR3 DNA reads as TGTGCCAGCAGTAAGGACAGGGGCCGTTATAGCAATCAGCCCCAGCATTTT.